This is a list of T cell receptor beta chains from one sample in a study of shared clonotypes between healthy human individuals. Clones were read by immunoSEQ multiplex PCR, and TCRdb kept only the in-frame ones, dropping some. The table records about 2.4 million clones, 90% to 95% of them present only once. Input material: naive CD4+ T cells sorted from blood. The receptors derive from a man aged 18 to 30 in good health. CDR3s include the opening cysteine and the closing phenylalanine or tryptophan. Fields, in order: V gene, J gene, clone size, D gene, CDR3 protein, CDR3 DNA. D genes are given only for firm matches. Not every row has a clone size; where given, it reads once, few, many or a size class.

TRBV18	TRBJ1-1	NA	TRBD1	CASSPLTGQGSTEAFF	TGTGCCAGCTCACCACTAACGGGACAGGGATCCACTGAAGCTTTCTTT
TRBV2	TRBJ2-5	NA	NA	CASSDRETQYF	TGTGCCAGCAGTGATAGGGAGACCCAGTACTTC
TRBV6-5	TRBJ1-5	NA	TRBD1	CASSRETGNQPQHF	TGTGCCAGCAGCCGAGAGACAGGGAATCAGCCCCAGCATTTT
TRBV5-6	TRBJ1-2	NA	NA	CASSLRGAGGGYTF	TGTGCCAGCAGCTTGCGGGGCGCGGGCGGTGGCTACACCTTC
TRBV6-1	TRBJ1-2	NA	NA	CASSERGNRPLYGYTF	TGTGCCAGCAGTGAACGAGGGAACAGGCCGCTCTATGGCTACACCTTC
TRBV9	TRBJ1-6	NA	NA	CASSGDSSLLANSPLHF	TGTGCCAGCAGCGGCGACAGTTCCCTCCTAGCAAATTCACCCCTCCACTTT
TRBV19	TRBJ2-7	NA	TRBD2	CASSPGGLASNLYEQYF	TGTGCCAGTAGTCCCGGGGGACTAGCTTCTAACCTCTACGAGCAGTACTTC
TRBV19	TRBJ1-6	few	NA	CASRHGEHNSPLHF	TGTGCCAGTCGCCATGGGGAGCATAATTCACCCCTCCACTTT
TRBV10-3	TRBJ1-2	once	NA	CAIRGGLNSFGYTF	TGTGCCATCAGGGGGGGACTAAATTCCTTCGGCTACACCTTC
TRBV6-6	TRBJ1-6	NA	NA	CASTTGSVNSPLHF	TGTGCCAGCACTACGGGGTCGGTAAATTCACCCCTCCACTTT
TRBV5-4	TRBJ2-1	NA	TRBD2	CASSSSGGAKNEQFF	TGTGCCAGCAGCTCTAGCGGGGGGGCAAAGAATGAGCAGTTCTTC
TRBV18	TRBJ1-2	NA	NA	CASSPRQIDGYTF	TGTGCCAGCTCACCACGACAGATTGATGGCTACACCTTC
TRBV5-4	TRBJ2-7	NA	NA	CASSLEVATAKPYF	TGTGCCAGCAGCTTGGAGGTTGCGACTGCGAAACCGTACTTC
TRBV2	TRBJ2-7	NA	TRBD2	CASSERGGEDEQYF	TGTGCCAGCAGTGAAAGGGGAGGGGAAGACGAGCAGTACTTC
TRBV4-2	TRBJ2-5	NA	TRBD2	CASSQDFTTSGVGAQYF	TGTGCCAGCAGCCAAGATTTTACGACTAGCGGGGTGGGGGCCCAGTACTTC